The source of this T cell receptor beta chain is a study of chemoradiotherapy in HPV16-positive cancers. The assay was immunoSEQ multiplex PCR, and TCRdb's table has in-frame clones only and misses some. This table holds roughly 16,000 clones, about four fifths found once. This clone was seen more than once but under ten times. This CDR3 has 14 residues. The junction had 5 bases not matched to a gene; V was cut back by 5 bases and J by 4 bases. Germline V gives CDR1 SNHLY, CDR2 FYNNEI. This receptor was obtained from a human donor with HPV-associated anogenital cancer. Sample acquisition took place from a patient who underwent chemoradiotherapy. This chain links TRBV2 with TRBJ1-1; TRBD1 matches 9 bases. CDR3 DNA sequence: TGTGCCAGCAGTCAACAGGGGGCGAGCACTGAAGCTTTCTTT. Its translation: CASSQQGASTEAFF.